Described below is a single T cell receptor beta chain sequence and its context. The data stem from a study of PD-L1 blockade in urothelial cancer. Turning to the study itself: Once treatment had started, blood was analyzed at 3 weeks (second dose) and again at 6 weeks.

Time point in this sample: peripheral blood 6 weeks after treatment start. Individual patients had between 1 and 8 samples, taken pretreatment and on-treatment. V lost 1 base to trimming and J lost 9 bases, with 20 bases between them. The germline V gene has CDR1 SGHKS and CDR2 YYEKEE (reference sequence). The CDR3 contains 15 residues. Generated by immunoSEQ multiplex PCR, the TCRdb table keeps only in-frame clones and is missing some. The sample yields 100,000 to 150,000 clones, approximately 85% seen once. The TCR originated in a man aged 45-65 years with urothelial cancer. This sample comprised PBMCs, obtained around atezolizumab (anti-PD-L1) treatment. This chain joins TRBV5-5 and TRBJ2-7; TRBD1 might be the D (6 bases). CDR3 amino acids: CASSLQSGHPLGQYF. The CDR3 DNA is TGTGCCAGCAGCTTGCAGTCGGGACACCCCTTGGGGCAGTACTTC.